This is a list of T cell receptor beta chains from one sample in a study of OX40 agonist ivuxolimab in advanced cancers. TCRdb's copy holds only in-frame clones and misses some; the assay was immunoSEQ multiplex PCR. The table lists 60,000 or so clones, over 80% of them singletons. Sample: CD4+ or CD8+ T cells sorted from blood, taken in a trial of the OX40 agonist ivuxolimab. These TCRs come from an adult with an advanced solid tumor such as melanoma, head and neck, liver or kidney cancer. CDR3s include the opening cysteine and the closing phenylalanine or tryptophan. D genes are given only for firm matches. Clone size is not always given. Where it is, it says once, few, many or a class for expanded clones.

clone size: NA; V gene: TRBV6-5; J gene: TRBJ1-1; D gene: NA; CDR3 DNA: TGCGCCAGCCGTCGGCGGAGGGTCAGGGGCACTGAAGCTTTCTTT; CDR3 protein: CASRRRRVRGTEAFF
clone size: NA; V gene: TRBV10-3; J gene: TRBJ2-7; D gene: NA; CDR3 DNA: TGTGCCATCAGTGAGTCGCCACCCGACAGCCGGTCTGTCCACGAGCAGTACTTC; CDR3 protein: CAISESPPDSRSVHEQYF
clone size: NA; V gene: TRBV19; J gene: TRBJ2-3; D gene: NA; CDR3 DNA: TGTGCCAGTAGTACGCCGACATATCTACGCACAGATACGCAGTATTTT; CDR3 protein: CASSTPTYLRTDTQYF
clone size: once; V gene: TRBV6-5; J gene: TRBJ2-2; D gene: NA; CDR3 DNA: TGTGCCAGCAGTTACACCAGGATAAACACCGGGGAGCTGTTTTTT; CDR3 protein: CASSYTRINTGELFF
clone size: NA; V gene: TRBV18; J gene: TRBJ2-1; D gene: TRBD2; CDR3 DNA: TGTGCCAGCTCACCATCAAAGCAGATGGTAGCGGGGGGGGATTCCAATGAGCAGTTCTTC; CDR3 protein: CASSPSKQMVAGGDSNEQFF
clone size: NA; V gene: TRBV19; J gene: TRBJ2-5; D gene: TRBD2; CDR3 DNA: TGTGCCAGTAGCAACAGACTAGCGGGGGACCAAGAGACCCAGTACTTC; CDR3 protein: CASSNRLAGDQETQYF
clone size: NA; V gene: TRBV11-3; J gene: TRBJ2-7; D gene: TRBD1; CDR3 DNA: TGTGCCAGCAGCTTAGGACAGGGGGGCTACGAGCAGTACTTC; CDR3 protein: CASSLGQGGYEQYF
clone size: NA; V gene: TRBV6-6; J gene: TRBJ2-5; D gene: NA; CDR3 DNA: TGTGCCAGCAGACCCTGGGGGGACTTCCAAGAGACCCAGTACTTC; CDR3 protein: CASRPWGDFQETQYF
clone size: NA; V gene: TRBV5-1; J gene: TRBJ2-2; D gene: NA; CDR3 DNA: TGCGCCAGCAGGACGGCGAACACCGGGGAGCTGTTTTTT; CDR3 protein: CASRTANTGELFF
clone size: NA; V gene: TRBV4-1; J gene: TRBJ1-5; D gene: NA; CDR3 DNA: TGCGCCAGCAGCCAAGAGGAGAACCTTCAGCCCCAGCATTTT; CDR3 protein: CASSQEENLQPQHF
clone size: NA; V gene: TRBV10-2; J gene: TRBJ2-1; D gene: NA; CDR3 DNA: TGCGCCAGCAGTGACGGTGAGCAGTTCTTC; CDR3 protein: CASSDGEQFF
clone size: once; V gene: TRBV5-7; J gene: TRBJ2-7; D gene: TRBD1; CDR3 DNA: TGTGCCATGCAGGGGACAGGGCCCGAGCAGTACTTC; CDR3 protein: CAMQGTGPEQYF
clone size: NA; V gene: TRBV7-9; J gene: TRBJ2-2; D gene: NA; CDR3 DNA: TGTGCCAGCAGCTCCCCAAACACCGGGGAGCTGTTTTTT; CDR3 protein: CASSSPNTGELFF
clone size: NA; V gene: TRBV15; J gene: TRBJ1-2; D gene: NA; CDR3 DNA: TGTGCCACCAGCGGCGAGTCGCAAAGAGGGGACTATGGCTACACCTTC; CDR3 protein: CATSGESQRGDYGYTF
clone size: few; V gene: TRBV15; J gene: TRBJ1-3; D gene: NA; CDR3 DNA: TGTGCCACCAGCAGAGATAAGGGAACCTCTGGAAACACCATATATTTT; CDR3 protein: CATSRDKGTSGNTIYF
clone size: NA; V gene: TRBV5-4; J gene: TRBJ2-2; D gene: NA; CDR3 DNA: TGTGCCAGCAGCTTGGAAGGAACAGGTCTAAACGGGGAGCTGTTTTTT; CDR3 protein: CASSLEGTGLNGELFF
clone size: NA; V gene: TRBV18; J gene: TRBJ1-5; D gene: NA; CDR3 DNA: TGTGCCAGCTCGCCGGTGGGAGGTCTTGGTGGTCAGCCCCAGCATTTT; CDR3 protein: CASSPVGGLGGQPQHF
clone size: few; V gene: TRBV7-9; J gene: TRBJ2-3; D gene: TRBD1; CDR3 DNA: TGTGCCAGCAGCGCATCACAGGGGGCGCTTGATACGCAGTATTTT; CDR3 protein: CASSASQGALDTQYF